What follows is one T cell receptor beta chain and its context. After removal of 4 bases from V and 6 bases from J, the junction contained 9 bases not matched to a gene. There are 16 residues in the CDR3. The germline V gene encodes CDR1 SEHNR and CDR2 FQNEAQ (reference sequence). This sample was included in a study of T cell changes during pregnancy in multiple sclerosis. Clones were sequenced by immunoSEQ multiplex PCR, and TCRdb holds only the in-frame ones, with some missing. Of 80,000 to 100,000 clones in the sample, 85% to 95% were seen once. This clonotype was sampled from a female donor with multiple sclerosis, enrolled in a pregnancy study. The specimen comprised peripheral blood, sampled in the first trimester of pregnancy. The chain recombines TRBV7-9 with TRBJ2-2; TRBD1 agrees at 9 bases. CDR3 sequence: CASSSNRGRGPGELFF. The CDR3 region has the DNA TGTGCCAGCAGCTCCAACAGGGGGCGAGGTCCCGGGGAGCTGTTTTTT.